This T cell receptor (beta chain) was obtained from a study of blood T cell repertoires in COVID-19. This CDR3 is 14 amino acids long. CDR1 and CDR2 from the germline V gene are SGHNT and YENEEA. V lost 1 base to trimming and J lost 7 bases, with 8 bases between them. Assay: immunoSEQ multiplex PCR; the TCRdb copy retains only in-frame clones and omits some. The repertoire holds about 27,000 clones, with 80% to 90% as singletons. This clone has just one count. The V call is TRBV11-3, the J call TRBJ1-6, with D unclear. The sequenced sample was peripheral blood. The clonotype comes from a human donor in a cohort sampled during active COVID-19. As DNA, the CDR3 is TGTGCCAGCAGCTTAGGACACCGGAATTCACCCCTCCACTTT. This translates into CASSLGHRNSPLHF.